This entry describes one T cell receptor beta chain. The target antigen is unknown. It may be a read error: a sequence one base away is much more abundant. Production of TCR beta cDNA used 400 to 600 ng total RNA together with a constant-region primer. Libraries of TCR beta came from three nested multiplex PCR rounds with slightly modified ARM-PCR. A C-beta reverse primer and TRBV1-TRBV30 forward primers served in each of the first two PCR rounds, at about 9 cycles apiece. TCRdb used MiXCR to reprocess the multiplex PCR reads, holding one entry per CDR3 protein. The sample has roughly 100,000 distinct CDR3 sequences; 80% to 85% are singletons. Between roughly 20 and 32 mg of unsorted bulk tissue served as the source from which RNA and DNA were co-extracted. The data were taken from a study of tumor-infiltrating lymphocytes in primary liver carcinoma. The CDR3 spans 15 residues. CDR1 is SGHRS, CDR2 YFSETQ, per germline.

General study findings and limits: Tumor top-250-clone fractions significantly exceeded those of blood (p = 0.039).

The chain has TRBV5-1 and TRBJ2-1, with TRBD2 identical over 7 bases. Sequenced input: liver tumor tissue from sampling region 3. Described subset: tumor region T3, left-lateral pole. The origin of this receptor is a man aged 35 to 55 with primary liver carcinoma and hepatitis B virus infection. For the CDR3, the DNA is TGCGCCAGCAGCTTCCCAGCGGGAAGGAACAATGAGAAGTTCTTC. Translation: CASSFPAGRNNEKFF.